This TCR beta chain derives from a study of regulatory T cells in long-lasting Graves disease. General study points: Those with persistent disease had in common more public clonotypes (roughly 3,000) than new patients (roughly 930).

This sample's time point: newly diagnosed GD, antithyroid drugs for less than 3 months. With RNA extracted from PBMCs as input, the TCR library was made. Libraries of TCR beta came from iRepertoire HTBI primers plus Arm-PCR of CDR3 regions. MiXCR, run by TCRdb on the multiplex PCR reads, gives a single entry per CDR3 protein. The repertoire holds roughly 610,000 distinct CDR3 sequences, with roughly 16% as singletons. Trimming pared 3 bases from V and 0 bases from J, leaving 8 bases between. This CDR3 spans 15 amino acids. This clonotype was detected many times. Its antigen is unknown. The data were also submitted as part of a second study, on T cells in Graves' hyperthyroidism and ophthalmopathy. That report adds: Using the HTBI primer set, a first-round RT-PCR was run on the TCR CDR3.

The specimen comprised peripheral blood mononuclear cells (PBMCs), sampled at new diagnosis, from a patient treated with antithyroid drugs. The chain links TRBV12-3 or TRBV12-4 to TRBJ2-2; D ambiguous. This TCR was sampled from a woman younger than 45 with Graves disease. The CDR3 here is CASSFWQANTGELFF. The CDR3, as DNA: TGTGCCAGCAGTTTTTGGCAGGCGAACACCGGGGAGCTGTTTTTT.